What follows are 6 T cell receptor beta chains derived from one specimen sequenced in a study of blood T cell repertoires in COVID-19 (TCRdb year 2020). Libraries were built with the immunoSEQ multiplex PCR assay. TCRdb re-hosts the immuneACCESS table, in-frame sequences only. Its copies lack some clones; in the studies checked, an unresolved V gene accounts for under half of them, and the cause for the rest is not known. In this sample the table shows approximately 250,000 clones, more than 80% of which occur a single time. The ten largest clones take up about 4% of the sample. The sequencing sample was made of PBMCs or T cells enriched from blood (not recorded which). These receptors all come from a woman aged 25 to 45 with acute COVID-19.

This chain joins TRBV5-6 and TRBJ2-3; the match to TRBD2 covers 9 bases. The junction had 3 bases not matched to a gene; V was cut back by 0 bases and J by 1 base. CDR3 length equals 16 residues. Germline V lookup: CDR1 SGHDT, CDR2 YYEEEE. The CDR3 region has the DNA TGTGCCAGCAGCTTGGGGGGACTAGCCGGCACAGATACGCAGTATTTT. Protein sequence: CASSLGGLAGTDTQYF.

This rearrangement joins TRBV6-2 or TRBV6-3 to TRBJ2-7, with D possibly TRBD2 on 5 matching bases. The V end lost 2 bases, the J end lost 5 bases, and 13 bases lay between the germline ends. Germline CDR1 is MNHEY and CDR2 is SVGEGT. This CDR3 has 14 amino acids. The CDR3: CASSYGSHGNEQYF. The CDR3 bases are TGTGCCAGCAGTTACGGTAGTCACGGGAACGAGCAGTACTTC.

The sample holds a few counts of this clone. V gene TRBV14 combines with J gene TRBJ2-1, with 7 nucleotides matching TRBD2. The germline CDR1 and CDR2 sequences are SGHDN and FVKESK. The ends lost 6 bases at V and 3 bases at J; junction bases unmatched: 8. This CDR3 has 15 amino acids. CDR3 nucleotides: TGTGCCAGCAGGCTAAGTAGCGGGCTCTACAATGAGCAGTTCTTC. This gives the protein CASRLSSGLYNEQFF.

CDR3 loop: CATSEAGAYEQYF. Written as DNA, the CDR3 is TGTGCCACCAGTGAGGCTGGTGCCTACGAGCAGTACTTC. The V call is TRBV24-1, the J call TRBJ2-7, with unresolved D. Germline CDR1 KGHDR, CDR2 SFDVKD. V dropped 4 bases and J dropped 2 bases, with 8 bases sitting between them. The CDR3 extends over 13 amino acids.

The rearrangement joins TRBV28 to TRBJ2-1; 8 nucleotides agree with TRBD1. J was trimmed by 6 bases and V by 1 base; bases with no gene match: 5. The CDR3 runs to 15 residues. Germline CDR1 and CDR2: MDHEN and SYDVKM. This CDR3 is CASSLLAGQGNEQFF. As DNA, the CDR3 is TGTGCCAGCAGTTTATTGGCCGGACAGGGCAATGAGCAGTTCTTC.

With respect to this clone: The sample holds other DNA sequences that translate to the same CDR3. This chain's CDR3 is CASSYSRGQGYEQYF. CDR3 in DNA: TGTGCCAGCAGTTACTCTAGGGGACAGGGGTACGAGCAGTACTTC. The V gene is TRBV6-5, the J gene TRBJ2-7, with 10 bases fitting TRBD1. The CDR3 consists of 15 residues. Germline lookup yields CDR1 MNHEY and CDR2 SVGAGI. Germline trimming cut 0 bases from V and 4 bases from J; bases unmatched to any gene: 3.